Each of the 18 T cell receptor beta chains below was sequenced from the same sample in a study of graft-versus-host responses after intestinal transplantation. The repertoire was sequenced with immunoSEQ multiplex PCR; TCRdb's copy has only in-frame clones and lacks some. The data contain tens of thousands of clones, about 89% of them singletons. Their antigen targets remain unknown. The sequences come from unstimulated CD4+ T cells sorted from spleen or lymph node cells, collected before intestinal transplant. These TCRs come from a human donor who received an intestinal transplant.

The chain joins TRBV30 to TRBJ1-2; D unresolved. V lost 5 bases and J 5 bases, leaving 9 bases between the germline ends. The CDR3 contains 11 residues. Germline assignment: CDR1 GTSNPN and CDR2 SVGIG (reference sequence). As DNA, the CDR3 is TGTGCCTGGGTCCACCTATATGGCTACACCTTC. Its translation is CAWVHLYGYTF.

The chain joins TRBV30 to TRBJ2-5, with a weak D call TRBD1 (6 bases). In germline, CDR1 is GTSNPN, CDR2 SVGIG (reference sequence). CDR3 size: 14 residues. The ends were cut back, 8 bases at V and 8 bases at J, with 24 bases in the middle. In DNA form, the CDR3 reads TGTGCCGGCGCTTGGGACACTTTCGCTTTAACCCAGTACTTC. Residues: CAGAWDTFALTQYF.

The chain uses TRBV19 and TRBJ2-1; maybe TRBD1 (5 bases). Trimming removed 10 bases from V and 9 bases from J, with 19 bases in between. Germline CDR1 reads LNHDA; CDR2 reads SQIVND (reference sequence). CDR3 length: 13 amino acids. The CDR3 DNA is TGTGCCACCTCAGGGCGGAACGTGGGTGAGCAGTTCTTC. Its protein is CATSGRNVGEQFF.

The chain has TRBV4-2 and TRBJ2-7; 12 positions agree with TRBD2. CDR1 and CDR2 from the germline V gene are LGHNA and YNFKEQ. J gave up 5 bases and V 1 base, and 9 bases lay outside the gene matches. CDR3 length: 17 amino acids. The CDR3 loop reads CASSQALAGGKGHEQYF. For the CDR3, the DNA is TGTGCCAGCAGCCAAGCCCTAGCGGGAGGGAAGGGGCACGAGCAGTACTTC.

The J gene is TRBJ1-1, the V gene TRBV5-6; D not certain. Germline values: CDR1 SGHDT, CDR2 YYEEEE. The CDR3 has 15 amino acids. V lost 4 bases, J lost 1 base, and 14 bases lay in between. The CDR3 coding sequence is TGTGCCAGCAGCCGAAAAATCCGACAGAACACTGAAGCTTTCTTT. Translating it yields CASSRKIRQNTEAFF.

CDR3 sequence reads: CASSQPGTTFRVYNEQFF. CDR3 in DNA: TGCGCCAGCAGCCAACCAGGGACTACTTTTCGGGTCTACAATGAGCAGTTCTTC. The V call is TRBV5-1, the J call TRBJ2-1; 7 bases agree with TRBD2. CDR1 SGHRS and CDR2 YFSETQ come from the germline V gene. The V gene end was trimmed by 4 bases and the J gene end by 3 bases; junction bases not matched to a gene: 16. This CDR3 comprises 18 residues.

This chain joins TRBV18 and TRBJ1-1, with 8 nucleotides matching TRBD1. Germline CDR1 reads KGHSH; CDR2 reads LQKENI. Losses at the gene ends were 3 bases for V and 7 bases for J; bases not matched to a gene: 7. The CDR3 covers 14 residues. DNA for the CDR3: TGTGCCAGCTCACCGAAACAGGGGGACCTTGAAGCTTTCTTT. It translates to CASSPKQGDLEAFF.

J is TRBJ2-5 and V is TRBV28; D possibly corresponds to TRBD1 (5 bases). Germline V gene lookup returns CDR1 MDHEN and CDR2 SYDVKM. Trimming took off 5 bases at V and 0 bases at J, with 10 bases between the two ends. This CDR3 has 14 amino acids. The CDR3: CASSRDSYQETQYF. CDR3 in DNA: TGTGCCAGCAGTCGCGACAGTTACCAAGAGACCCAGTACTTC.

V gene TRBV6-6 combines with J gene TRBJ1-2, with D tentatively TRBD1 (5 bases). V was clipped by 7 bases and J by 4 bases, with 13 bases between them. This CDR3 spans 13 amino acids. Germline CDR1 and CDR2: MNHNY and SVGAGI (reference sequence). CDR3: CASTPQASYGYTF. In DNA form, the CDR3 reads TGTGCCAGCACCCCACAGGCGAGCTATGGCTACACCTTC.

CDR3 DNA sequence: TGTGCCAGCAGTTTATGGGGCAGGGGGGACACTGAAGCTTTCTTT. It encodes CASSLWGRGDTEAFF. The chain couples TRBV28 to TRBJ1-1, with 7 bases identical to TRBD1. The CDR3 consists of 15 residues. V gave up 0 bases and J gave up 3 bases; unmatched junction bases: 4. Germline V gene data show CDR1 as MDHEN and CDR2 as SYDVKM.

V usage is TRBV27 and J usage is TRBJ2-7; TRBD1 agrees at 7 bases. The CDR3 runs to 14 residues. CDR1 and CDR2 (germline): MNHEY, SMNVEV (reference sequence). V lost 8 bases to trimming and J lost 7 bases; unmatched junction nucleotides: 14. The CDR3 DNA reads TGTGCCAGCGCCCTCGACAGGGTACGTGGGGAGCAGTACTTC. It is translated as CASALDRVRGEQYF.

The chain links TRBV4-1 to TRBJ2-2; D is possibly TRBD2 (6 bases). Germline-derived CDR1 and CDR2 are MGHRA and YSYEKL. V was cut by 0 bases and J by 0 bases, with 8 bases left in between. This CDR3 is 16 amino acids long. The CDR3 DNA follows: TGCGCCAGCAGCCAAGAGCCGGGAGCGAACACCGGGGAGCTGTTTTTT. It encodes CASSQEPGANTGELFF.

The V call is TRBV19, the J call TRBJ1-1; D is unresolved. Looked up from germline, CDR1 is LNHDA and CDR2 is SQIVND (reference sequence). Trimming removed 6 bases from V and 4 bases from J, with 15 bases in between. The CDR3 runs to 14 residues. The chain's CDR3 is CASSQRAGSTEAFF. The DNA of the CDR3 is TGTGCCAGTAGCCAAAGGGCGGGGAGCACTGAAGCTTTCTTT. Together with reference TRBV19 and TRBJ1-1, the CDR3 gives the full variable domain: DGGITQSPKYLFRKEGQNVTLSCEQNLNHDAMYWYRQDPGQGLRLIYYSQIVNDFQKGDIAEGYSVSREKKESFPLTVTSAQKNPTAFYLCASSQRAGSTEAFFGQGTRLTVV.

The CDR3 region has the DNA TGTGCCAGCAGTGTGGAGGGACGAGCTGAAGCTTTCTTT. Translating gives CASSVEGRAEAFF. The chain employs TRBV6-1 and TRBJ1-1; weak D call: TRBD1 (5 bases). Germline V gene sequence: CDR1 MNHNS, CDR2 SASEGT. This CDR3 contains 13 residues. Trimming shortened V by 4 bases and J by 6 bases, and 12 bases separated the two germline ends.

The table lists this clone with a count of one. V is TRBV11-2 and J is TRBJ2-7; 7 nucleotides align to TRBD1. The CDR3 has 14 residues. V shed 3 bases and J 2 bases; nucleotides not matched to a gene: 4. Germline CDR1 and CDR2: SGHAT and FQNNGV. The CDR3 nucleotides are TGTGCCAGCAGCTTCCAACAGGGGACCTACGAGCAGTACTTC. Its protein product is CASSFQQGTYEQYF.

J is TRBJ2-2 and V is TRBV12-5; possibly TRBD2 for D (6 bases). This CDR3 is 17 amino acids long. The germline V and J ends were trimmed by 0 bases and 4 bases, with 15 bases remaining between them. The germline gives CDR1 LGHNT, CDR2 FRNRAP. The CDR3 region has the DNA TGTGCTAGTGGTTTGGTACGAGGCGGGAAGTTCACCGGGGAGCTGTTTTTT. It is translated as CASGLVRGGKFTGELFF.

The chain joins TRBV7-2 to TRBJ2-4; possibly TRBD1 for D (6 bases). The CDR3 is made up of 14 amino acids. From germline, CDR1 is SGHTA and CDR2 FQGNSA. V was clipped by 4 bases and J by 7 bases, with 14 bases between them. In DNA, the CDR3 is TGTGCCAGCAGCTCTCGGGGTAGGGGGAACATTCAGTACTTC. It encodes CASSSRGRGNIQYF.

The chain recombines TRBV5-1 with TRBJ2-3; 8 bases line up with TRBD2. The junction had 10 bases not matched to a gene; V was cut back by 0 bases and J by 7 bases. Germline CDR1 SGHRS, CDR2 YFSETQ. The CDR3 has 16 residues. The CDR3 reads CASSLGLAGRLNTQYF. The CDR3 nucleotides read TGCGCCAGCAGCTTGGGCCTAGCGGGTCGCTTGAATACGCAGTATTTT.